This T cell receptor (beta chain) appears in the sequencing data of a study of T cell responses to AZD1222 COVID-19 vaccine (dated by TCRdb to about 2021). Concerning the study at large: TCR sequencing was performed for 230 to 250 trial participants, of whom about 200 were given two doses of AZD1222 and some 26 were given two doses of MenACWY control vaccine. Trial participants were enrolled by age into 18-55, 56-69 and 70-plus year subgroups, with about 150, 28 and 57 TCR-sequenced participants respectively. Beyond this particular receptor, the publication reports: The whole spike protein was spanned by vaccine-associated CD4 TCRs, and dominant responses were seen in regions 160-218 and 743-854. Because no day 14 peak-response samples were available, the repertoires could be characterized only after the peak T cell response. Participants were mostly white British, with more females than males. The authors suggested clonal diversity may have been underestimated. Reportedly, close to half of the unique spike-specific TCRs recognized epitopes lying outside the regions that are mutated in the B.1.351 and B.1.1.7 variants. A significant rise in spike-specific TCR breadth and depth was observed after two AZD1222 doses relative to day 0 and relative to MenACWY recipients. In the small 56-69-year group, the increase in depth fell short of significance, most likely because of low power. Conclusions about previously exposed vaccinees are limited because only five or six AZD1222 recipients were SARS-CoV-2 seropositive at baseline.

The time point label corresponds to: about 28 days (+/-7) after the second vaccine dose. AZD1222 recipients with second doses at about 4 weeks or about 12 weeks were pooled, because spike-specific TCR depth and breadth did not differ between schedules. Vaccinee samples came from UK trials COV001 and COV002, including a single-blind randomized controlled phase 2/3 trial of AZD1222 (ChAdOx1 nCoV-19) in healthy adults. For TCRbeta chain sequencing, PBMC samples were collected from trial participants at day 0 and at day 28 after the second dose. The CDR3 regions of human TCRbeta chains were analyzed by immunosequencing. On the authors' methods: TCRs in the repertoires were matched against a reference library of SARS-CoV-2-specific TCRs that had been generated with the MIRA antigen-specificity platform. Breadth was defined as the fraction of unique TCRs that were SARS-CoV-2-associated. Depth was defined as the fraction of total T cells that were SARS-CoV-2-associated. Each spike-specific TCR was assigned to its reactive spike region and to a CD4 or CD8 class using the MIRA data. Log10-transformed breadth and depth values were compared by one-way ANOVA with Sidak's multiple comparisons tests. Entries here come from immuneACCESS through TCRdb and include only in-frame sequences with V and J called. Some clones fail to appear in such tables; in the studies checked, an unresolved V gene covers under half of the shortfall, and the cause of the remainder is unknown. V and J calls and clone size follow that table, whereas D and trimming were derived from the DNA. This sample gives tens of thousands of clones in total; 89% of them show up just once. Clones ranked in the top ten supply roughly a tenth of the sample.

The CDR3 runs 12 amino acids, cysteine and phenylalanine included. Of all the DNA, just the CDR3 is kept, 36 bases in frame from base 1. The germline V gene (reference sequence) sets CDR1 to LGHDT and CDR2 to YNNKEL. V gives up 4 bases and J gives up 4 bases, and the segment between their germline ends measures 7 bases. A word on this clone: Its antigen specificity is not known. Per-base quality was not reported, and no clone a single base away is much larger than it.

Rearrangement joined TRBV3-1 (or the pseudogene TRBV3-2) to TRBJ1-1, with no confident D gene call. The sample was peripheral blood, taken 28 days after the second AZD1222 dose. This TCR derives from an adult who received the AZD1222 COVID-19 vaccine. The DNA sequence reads TGTGCCAGCAGCCCAGCCGGCACTGAAGCTTTCTTT. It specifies CASSPAGTEAFF.